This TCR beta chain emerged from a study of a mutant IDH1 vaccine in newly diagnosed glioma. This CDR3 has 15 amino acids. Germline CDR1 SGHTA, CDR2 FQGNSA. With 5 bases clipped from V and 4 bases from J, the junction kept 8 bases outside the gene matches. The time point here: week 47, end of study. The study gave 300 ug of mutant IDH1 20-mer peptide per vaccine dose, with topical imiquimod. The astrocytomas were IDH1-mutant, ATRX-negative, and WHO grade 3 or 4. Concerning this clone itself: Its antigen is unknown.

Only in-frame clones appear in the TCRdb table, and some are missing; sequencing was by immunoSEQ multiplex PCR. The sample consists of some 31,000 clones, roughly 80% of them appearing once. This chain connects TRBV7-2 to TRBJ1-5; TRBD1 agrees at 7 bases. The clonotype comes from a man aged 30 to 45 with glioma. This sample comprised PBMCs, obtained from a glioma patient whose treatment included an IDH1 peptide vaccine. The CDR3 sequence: CASSPWGDSNQPQHF. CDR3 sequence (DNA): TGTGCCAGCAGCCCCTGGGGGGACAGTAATCAGCCCCAGCATTTT.